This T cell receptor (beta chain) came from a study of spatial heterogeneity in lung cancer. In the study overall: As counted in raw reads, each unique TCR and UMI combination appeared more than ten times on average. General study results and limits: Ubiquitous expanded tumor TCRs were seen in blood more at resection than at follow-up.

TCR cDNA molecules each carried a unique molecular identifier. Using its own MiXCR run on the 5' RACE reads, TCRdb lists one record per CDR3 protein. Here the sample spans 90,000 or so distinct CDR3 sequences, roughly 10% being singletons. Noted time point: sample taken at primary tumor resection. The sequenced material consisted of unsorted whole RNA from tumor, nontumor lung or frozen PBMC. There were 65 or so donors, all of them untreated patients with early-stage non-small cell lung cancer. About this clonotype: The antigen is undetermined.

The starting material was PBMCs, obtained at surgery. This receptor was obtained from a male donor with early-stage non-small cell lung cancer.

Written as DNA, the CDR3 is TGTGCCACCAGTGATTCTCTGGGGGAGCAGTTCTTC. It codes for CATSDSLGEQFF. This chain connects TRBV24-1 to TRBJ2-1; D remains unclear. The CDR3 has 12 amino acids. CDR1 and CDR2 (germline): KGHDR, SFDVKD. V gave up 2 bases and J gave up 10 bases, with 8 bases separating them.